This T cell receptor (beta chain) was observed in a study of blood T cell repertoires in COVID-19. Original processing notes: Estimated nucleated cell counts came from reference gene primer amplification. Clones were sequenced by immunoSEQ multiplex PCR, and TCRdb holds only the in-frame ones, with some missing. Clonal size and the V and J genes are those of that table, whereas D and trimming came from the DNA. The data hold approximately 72,000 clones, with roughly 90% observed a single time. With 7 bases removed from V and 4 bases from J, the gap between germline ends came to 10 bases. CDR1 WNHNN and CDR2 SYGVQD come from the germline V gene (reference sequence). This CDR3 contains 12 residues. This clone was found once.

The receptor was derived from a man aged 55 to 70 with acute or convalescent COVID-19. This chain links TRBV10-1 with TRBJ1-1; tentatively, D is TRBD1 (5 bases). The source material was peripheral blood. The chain's CDR3 is CASMIGVTEAFF. DNA of the CDR3: TGCGCCAGCATGATAGGGGTCACTGAAGCTTTCTTT.